The following is a TCR beta chain sequence with its context. The sample originates from a study of blood T cell repertoires in COVID-19. Trimming at V came to 4 bases and at J to 3 bases, leaving 9 bases not matched to a gene. CDR1 is MDHEN, CDR2 SYDVKM, per germline. The CDR3 has 15 amino acids. Some clones are missing from TCRdb's copy, which holds only in-frame ones; the method was immunoSEQ multiplex PCR. The sample lists 200,000 to 250,000 clones, 70% to 90% occurring once. This chain links TRBV28 with TRBJ2-7; 7 bases fit TRBD2. Sequenced sample: PBMCs or T cells enriched from blood (not recorded which). The receptor was derived from a woman aged 50 to 60 who had recovered from COVID-19. CDR3 residues: CASSSPGLPNYEQYF. The CDR3 coding sequence is TGTGCCAGCAGTTCCCCGGGACTACCAAACTACGAGCAGTACTTC.